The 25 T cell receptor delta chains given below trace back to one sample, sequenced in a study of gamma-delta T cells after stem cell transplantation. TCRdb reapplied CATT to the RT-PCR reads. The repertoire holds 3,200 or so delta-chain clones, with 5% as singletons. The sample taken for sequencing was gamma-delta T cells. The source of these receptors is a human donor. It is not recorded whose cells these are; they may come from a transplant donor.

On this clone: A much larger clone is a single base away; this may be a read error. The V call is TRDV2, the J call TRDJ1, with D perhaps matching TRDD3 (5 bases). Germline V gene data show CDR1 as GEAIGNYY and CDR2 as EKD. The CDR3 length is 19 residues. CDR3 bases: TGTGCCTGTGGCACCGTCAGGGGGGTAGGAAGAGTCCGCACCGATAAACTCATCTTT. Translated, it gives CACGTVRGVGRVRTDKLIF.

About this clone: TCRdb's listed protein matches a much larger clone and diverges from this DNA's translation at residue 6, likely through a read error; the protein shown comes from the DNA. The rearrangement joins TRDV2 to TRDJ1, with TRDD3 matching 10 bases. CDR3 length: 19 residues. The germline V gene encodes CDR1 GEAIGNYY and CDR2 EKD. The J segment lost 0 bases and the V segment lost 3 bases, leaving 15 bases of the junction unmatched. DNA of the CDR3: TGTGCCTGTGACTCACCGGAAAGTACTGGGGGATTGTACACCGATAAACTCATCTTT. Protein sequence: CACDSPESTGGLYTDKLIF.

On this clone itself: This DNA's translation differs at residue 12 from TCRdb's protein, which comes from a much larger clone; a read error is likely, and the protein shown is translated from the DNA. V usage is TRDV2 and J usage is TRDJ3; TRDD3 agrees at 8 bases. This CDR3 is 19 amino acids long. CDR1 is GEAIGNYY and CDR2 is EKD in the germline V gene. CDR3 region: CACDTTGGYSSRDTRQMFF. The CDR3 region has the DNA TGTGCCTGTGACACCACTGGGGGCTATAGCTCCCGGGACACCCGACAGATGTTTTTC.

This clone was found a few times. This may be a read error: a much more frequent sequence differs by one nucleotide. This CDR3 is CACDTVSFPPTGDLDELIF. CDR3 DNA sequence: TGTGCCTGTGACACCGTGAGTTTCCCTCCTACTGGGGACCTCGATGAACTCATCTTT. The chain carries TRDV2 and TRDJ1, with TRDD3 as a possible D gene (7 bases). Germline V CDR1 and CDR2: GEAIGNYY, EKD. The CDR3 consists of 19 residues.

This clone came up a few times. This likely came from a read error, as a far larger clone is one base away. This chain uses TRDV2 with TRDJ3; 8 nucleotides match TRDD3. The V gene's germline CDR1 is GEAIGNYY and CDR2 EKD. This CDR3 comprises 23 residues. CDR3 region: CARDTVVRDTPEETSWDTRQMFF. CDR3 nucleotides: TGTGCCCGTGACACCGTTGTCCGGGATACGCCGGAAGAAACCTCCTGGGACACCCGACAGATGTTTTTC.

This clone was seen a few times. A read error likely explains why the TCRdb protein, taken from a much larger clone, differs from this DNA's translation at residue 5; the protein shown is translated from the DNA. The CDR3 is CACDAVGDIGESLIF. As DNA, the CDR3 is TGTGCCTGTGACGCCGTTGGAGATATAGGGGAGTCACTCATCTTT. The chain is built from TRDV2 and TRDJ1; D is perhaps TRDD3 (5 bases). V lost 3 bases and J lost 10, with 23 bases in between. The CDR3 sequence is 15 residues long. CDR1 GEAIGNYY and CDR2 EKD come from the germline V gene.

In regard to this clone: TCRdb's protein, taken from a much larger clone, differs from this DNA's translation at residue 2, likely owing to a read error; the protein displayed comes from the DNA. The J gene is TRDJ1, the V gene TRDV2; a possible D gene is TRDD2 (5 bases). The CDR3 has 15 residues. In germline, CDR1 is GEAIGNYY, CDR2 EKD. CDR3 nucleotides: TGTTCCTGTGACACCATTGGCCTTCACACCGATAAACTCATCTTT. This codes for CSCDTIGLHTDKLIF.

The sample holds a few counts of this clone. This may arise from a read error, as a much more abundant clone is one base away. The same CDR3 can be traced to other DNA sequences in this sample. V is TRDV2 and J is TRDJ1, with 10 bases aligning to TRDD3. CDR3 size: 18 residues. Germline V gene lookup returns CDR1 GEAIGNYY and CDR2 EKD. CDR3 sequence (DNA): TGTGCCTGTGACACCGGAACTCTTCTGGGGGATATTGAGGATAAGCTCATCTTT. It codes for CACDTGTLLGDIEDKLIF.

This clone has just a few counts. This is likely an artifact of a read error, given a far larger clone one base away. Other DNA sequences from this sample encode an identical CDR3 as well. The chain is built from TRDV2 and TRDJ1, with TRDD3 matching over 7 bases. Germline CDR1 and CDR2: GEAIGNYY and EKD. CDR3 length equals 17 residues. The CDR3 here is CACDTLGGPRDTDKLIF. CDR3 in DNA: TGTGCCTGTGACACCCTGGGGGGCCCCAGGGACACCGATAAACTCATATTT.

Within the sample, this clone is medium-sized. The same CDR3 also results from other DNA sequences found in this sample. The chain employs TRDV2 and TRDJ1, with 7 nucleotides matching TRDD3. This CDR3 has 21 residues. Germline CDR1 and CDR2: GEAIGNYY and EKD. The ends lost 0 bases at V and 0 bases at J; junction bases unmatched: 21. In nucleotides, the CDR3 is TGTGCCTGTGACACCGCGGGGCCGCCCCAGGGGTGGGGGACGCACACCGATAAACTCATCTTT. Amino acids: CACDTAGPPQGWGTHTDKLIF.

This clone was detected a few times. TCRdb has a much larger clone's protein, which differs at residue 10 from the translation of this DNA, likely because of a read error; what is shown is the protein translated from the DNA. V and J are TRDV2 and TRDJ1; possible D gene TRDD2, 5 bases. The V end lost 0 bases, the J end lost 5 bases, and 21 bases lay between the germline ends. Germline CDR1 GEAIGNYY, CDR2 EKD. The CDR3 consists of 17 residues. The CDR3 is CACDTLSSLISGDKLIF. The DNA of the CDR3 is TGTGCCTGTGACACCCTCTCTTCCCTCATTTCGGGGGATAAACTCATCTTT.

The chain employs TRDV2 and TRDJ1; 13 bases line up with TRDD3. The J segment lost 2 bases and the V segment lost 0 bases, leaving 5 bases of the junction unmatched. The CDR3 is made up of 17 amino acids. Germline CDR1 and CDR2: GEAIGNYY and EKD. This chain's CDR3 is CACDTPLGDTQTDKLIF. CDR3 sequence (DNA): TGTGCCTGTGACACCCCACTGGGGGATACGCAAACCGATAAACTCATCTTT.

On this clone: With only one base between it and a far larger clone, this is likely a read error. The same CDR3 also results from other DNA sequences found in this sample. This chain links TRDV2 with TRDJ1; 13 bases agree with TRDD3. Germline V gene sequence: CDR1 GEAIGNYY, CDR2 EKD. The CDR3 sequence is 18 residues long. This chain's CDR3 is CACDVLGDTEGHTDKLIF. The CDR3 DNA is TGTGCCTGTGACGTACTGGGGGATACGGAGGGGCACACCGATAAACTCATTTTT.

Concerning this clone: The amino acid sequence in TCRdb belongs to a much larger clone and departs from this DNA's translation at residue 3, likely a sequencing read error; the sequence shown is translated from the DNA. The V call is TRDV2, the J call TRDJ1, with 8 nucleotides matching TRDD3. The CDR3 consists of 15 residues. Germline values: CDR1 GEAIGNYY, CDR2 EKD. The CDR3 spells CARDTLGGEPDKLIF. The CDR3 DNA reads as TGTGCCCGTGACACACTGGGGGGAGAGCCCGATAAACTCATCTTT.

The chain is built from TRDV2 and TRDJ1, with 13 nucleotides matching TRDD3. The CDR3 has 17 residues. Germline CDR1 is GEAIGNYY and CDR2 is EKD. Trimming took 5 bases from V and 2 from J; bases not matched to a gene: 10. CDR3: CACGSVLGDTQTDKLIF. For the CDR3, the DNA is TGTGCCTGTGGCAGTGTACTGGGGGATACGCAAACCGATAAACTCATCTTT.

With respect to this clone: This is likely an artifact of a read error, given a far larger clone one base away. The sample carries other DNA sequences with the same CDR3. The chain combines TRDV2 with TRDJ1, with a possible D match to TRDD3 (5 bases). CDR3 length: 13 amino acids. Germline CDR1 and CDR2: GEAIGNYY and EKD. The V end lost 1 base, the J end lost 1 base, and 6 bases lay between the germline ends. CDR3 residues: CACDTWGTDKLIF. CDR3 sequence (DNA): TGTGCCTGTGACACTTGGGGCACCGATAAACTCATCTTT.

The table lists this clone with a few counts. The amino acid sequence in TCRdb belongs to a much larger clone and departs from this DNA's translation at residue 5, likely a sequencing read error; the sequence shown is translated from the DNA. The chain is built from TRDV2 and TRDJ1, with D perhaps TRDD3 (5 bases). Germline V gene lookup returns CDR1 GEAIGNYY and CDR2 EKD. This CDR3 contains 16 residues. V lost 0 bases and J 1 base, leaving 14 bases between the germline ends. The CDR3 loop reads CACDTLLRGTTDKLIF. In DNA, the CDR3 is TGTGCCTGTGACACCTTACTCAGGGGAACCACCGATAAACTCATCTTT.

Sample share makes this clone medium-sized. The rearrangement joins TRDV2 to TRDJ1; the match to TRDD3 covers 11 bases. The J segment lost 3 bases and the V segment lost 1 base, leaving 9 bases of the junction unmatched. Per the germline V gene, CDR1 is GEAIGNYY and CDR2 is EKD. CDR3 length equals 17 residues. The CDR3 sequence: CACDTLTGGYHSDKLIF. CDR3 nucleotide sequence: TGTGCCTGTGACACTCTTACTGGGGGATATCATTCCGATAAACTCATCTTT.

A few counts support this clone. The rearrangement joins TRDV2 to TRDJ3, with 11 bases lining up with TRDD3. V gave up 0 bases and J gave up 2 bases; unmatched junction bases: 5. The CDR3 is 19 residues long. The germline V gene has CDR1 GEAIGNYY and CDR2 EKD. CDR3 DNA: TGTGCCTGTGACACCGTACTGGGGGATAGTACCTGGGACACCCGACAGATGTTTTTC. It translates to CACDTVLGDSTWDTRQMFF.

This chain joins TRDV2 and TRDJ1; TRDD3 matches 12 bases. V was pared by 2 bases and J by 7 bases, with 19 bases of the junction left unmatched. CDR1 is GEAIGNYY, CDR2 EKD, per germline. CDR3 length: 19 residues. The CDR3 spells CACDILGDTLGSREGKLIF. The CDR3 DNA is TGTGCCTGTGACATTCTGGGGGATACGCTCGGGAGTCGGGAGGGTAAACTCATCTTT.

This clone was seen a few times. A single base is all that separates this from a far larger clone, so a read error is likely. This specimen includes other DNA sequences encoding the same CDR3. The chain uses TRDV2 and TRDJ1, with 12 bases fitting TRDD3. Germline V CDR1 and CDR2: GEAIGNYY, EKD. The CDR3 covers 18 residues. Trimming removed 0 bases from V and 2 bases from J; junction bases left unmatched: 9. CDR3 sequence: CACDTLNLGDTQTDKLIF. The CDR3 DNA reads TGTGCCTGTGACACCTTAAACCTGGGGGATACGCAGACCGATAAACTCATCTTT.

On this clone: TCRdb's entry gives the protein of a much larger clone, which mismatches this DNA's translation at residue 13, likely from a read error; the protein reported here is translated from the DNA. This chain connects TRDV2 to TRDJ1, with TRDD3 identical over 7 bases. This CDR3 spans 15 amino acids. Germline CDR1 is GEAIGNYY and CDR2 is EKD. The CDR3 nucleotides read TGTGCCTGTGATCCCGTGGGGGGGATCACCGATAAACCCATCTTT. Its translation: CACDPVGGITDKPIF.

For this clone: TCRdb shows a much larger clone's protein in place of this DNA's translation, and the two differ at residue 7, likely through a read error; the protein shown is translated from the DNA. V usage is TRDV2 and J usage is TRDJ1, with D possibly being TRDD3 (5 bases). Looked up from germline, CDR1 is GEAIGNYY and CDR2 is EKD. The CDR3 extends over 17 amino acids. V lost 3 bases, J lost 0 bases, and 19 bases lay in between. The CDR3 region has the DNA TGTGCCTGTGACTACACTTGGGGCCGCCTGTACACCGATAAACTCATCTTT. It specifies CACDYTWGRLYTDKLIF.

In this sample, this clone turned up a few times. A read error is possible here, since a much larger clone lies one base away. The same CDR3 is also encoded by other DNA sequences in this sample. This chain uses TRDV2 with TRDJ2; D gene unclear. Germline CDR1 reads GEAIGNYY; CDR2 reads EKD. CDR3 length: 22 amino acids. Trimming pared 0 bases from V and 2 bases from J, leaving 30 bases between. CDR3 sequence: CACDTVVSRSGIPLELTAQLFF. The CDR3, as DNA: TGTGCCTGTGACACCGTTGTGTCCCGGTCGGGAATACCCCTGGAGTTGACAGCACAACTCTTCTTT.

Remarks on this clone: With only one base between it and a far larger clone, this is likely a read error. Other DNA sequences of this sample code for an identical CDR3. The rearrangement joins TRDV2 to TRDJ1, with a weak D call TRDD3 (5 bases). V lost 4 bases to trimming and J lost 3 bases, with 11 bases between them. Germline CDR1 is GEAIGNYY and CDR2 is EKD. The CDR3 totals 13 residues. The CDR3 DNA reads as TGTGCCTGTGAGGGAATACGGTCCGATAAACTCATCTTT. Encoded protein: CACEGIRSDKLIF.